Listed below are T cell receptor beta chains from one sample, sequenced in a study of cytomegalovirus exposure and HLA in healthy donors. Sequenced by immunoSEQ multiplex PCR; TCRdb stores in-frame clones only, minus some. The sample holds more than 90,000 clones; 60% to 85% are singletons and the top ten take about 5%. The specimen was PBMCs. Every receptor here comes from a middle-aged man in good health and CMV-seropositive. The CDR3 runs from the conserved cysteine through the conserved F or W. Each record gives: V gene, J gene, clone size, D gene, CDR3 DNA, CDR3 protein. The D gene is left open where the match is weak. The listing skips clone size in some rows; elsewhere it reads once, few, many or a size class.

V: TRBV2
J: TRBJ1-4
size: .
D: TRBD1
DNA: TGTGCCAGCAGGGACCGGGACAGCCCTAATGAAAAACTGTTTTTT
CDR3: CASRDRDSPNEKLFF

V: TRBV27
J: TRBJ2-7
size: .
D: TRBD1
DNA: TGTGCCAGCAGTTTGTTGTCTGGACAGGGTGTCCACGAGCAGTACTTC
CDR3: CASSLLSGQGVHEQYF

V: TRBV29-1
J: TRBJ2-1
size: .
D: .
DNA: TGCAGCGTTGATGGTGGAGCGGAGAGGTCCTACAATGAGCAGTTCTTC
CDR3: CSVDGGAERSYNEQFF

V: TRBV7-6
J: TRBJ1-3
size: .
D: .
DNA: TGTGCCAGCAGTACAGGGAGTGGAAACACCATATATTTT
CDR3: CASSTGSGNTIYF

V: TRBV7-9
J: TRBJ1-6
size: .
D: .
DNA: TGTGCCAGCAGCTTAGACGGGACTTATAATTCACCCCTCCACTTT
CDR3: CASSLDGTYNSPLHF

V: TRBV6-4
J: TRBJ2-1
size: .
D: .
DNA: TGTGCCAGCAGTCCCATAGCGGCCTCCTACAATGAGCAGTTCTTC
CDR3: CASSPIAASYNEQFF

V: TRBV6-5
J: TRBJ2-7
size: .
D: TRBD1
DNA: TGTGCCAGCAGAGCCGGGACAGGGTTTTGGGACGAGCAGTACTTC
CDR3: CASRAGTGFWDEQYF

V: TRBV4-2
J: TRBJ1-1
size: .
D: .
DNA: TGTGCCAGCAGCCAAGAGTGGGCAGGGGCTCTCACTGAAGCTTTCTTT
CDR3: CASSQEWAGALTEAFF

V: TRBV4-1
J: TRBJ2-1
size: .
D: TRBD1
DNA: TGCGCCAGCAGCCACCGAGAAGGACAGGGATACAATGAGCAGTTCTTC
CDR3: CASSHREGQGYNEQFF

V: TRBV30
J: TRBJ1-6
size: .
D: .
DNA: TGTGCCTGCGAGTCCGCGTCGCACAGCTATAATTCACCCCTCCACTTT
CDR3: CACESASHSYNSPLHF

V: TRBV28
J: TRBJ1-2
size: .
D: .
DNA: TGTGCCAGCACAGAAGGACAGTTCTATGGCTACACCTTC
CDR3: CASTEGQFYGYTF

V: TRBV11-2
J: TRBJ1-1
size: .
D: .
DNA: TGTGCCAGCAGCTTAAGAACAGGGAACACTGAAGCTTTCTTT
CDR3: CASSLRTGNTEAFF

V: TRBV16
J: TRBJ1-4
size: .
D: TRBD1
DNA: TGTGCCAGCAGCCAAGGGGACAGTTCCCCAACTAATGAAAAACTGTTTTTT
CDR3: CASSQGDSSPTNEKLFF

V: TRBV12-5
J: TRBJ2-1
size: once
D: TRBD2
DNA: TGTGCTAGTGGTTTGCCCCTAAGTCTTGGAGGCTTTAGCGGGAGAATCGCCCACTACAATGAGCAGTTCTTC
CDR3: CASGLPLSLGGFSGRIAHYNEQFF

V: TRBV6-5
J: TRBJ2-1
size: .
D: TRBD2
DNA: TGTGCCAGCAGTTACTCTAACCTGGGGGGGATCAGAAGGCAGTTCTTC
CDR3: CASSYSNLGGIRRQFF

V: TRBV15
J: TRBJ2-3
size: .
D: TRBD2
DNA: TGTGCCACCTCTAGCGGGGGGGCGTCAGATACGCAGTATTTT
CDR3: CATSSGGASDTQYF

V: TRBV6-5
J: TRBJ2-7
size: .
D: .
DNA: TGTGCCAGCAGTTATATGGTCGGGTACGAGCAGTACTTC
CDR3: CASSYMVGYEQYF

V: TRBV7-6
J: TRBJ2-3
size: .
D: .
DNA: TGTGCCAGCAGCCCGATAACGGGGGGCGGAGGCGTTAATACAGATACGCAGTATTTT
CDR3: CASSPITGGGGVNTDTQYF

V: TRBV29-1
J: TRBJ1-1
size: once
D: .
DNA: TGCAGCGTGTGGGACTCCGGGGGGACTGAAGCTTTCTTT
CDR3: CSVWDSGGTEAFF

V: TRBV4-2
J: TRBJ2-7
size: few
D: TRBD2
DNA: TGTGCCAGCAGCCAGGAACTAGCGGGAGGGCGGATGGATGAGCAGTACTTC
CDR3: CASSQELAGGRMDEQYF

V: TRBV6-5
J: TRBJ1-6
size: .
D: .
DNA: TGTGCCAGCAGCAGGGAGGGCTATAATTCACCCCTCCACTTT
CDR3: CASSREGYNSPLHF

V: TRBV5-1
J: TRBJ2-5
size: .
D: .
DNA: TGCGCCAGCAGCCCCCAAGGAGGGGGCGTCGGTGAGACCCAGTACTTC
CDR3: CASSPQGGGVGETQYF

V: TRBV7-2
J: TRBJ2-3
size: few
D: .
DNA: TGTGCCAGCAGGGTCGCAGCGGAACCTACGCAGTATTTT
CDR3: CASRVAAEPTQYF

V: TRBV2
J: TRBJ2-3
size: .
D: TRBD1
DNA: TGTGCCAGCAGTCCCGGACAGGGCAGGGAAGATACGCAGTATTTT
CDR3: CASSPGQGREDTQYF

V: TRBV5-1
J: TRBJ2-7
size: .
D: .
DNA: TGCGCCAGCAGCTTGGTTCCAGGGGCATACAACGAGCAGTACTTC
CDR3: CASSLVPGAYNEQYF

V: TRBV2
J: TRBJ2-3
size: few
D: .
DNA: TGTGCCAGCAGCTATACAGATACGCAGTATTTT
CDR3: CASSYTDTQYF

V: TRBV7-9
J: TRBJ1-2
size: .
D: .
DNA: TGTGCCAGCAGCTCGACCGAGGACTATGGCTACACCTTC
CDR3: CASSSTEDYGYTF

V: TRBV28
J: TRBJ2-3
size: few
D: .
DNA: TGTGCCAGCACCCCCGGCGGGGTGGGGGATACGCAGTATTTT
CDR3: CASTPGGVGDTQYF

V: TRBV18
J: TRBJ1-5
size: .
D: .
DNA: TGTGCCAGCTCACCACAGGCAGGTACTCAGCCCCAGCATTTT
CDR3: CASSPQAGTQPQHF